This T cell receptor beta chain is drawn from a study of T-cell reconstitution after alpha-beta-depleted transplantation in children. Study conclusions and caveats: After one year, T-cell counts and TCRbeta diversity mostly came from new T cells.

V dropped 6 bases and J dropped 0; count of bases not matched to a gene: 10. CDR3 length: 16 amino acids. CDR1 and CDR2 (germline): DFQATT, SNEGSKA (reference sequence). TCRbeta library preparation incorporated unique molecular identifiers. TCRdb independently ran MiXCR on the PCR reads; one entry per CDR3 protein. This table has hundreds of thousands of distinct CDR3 sequences, over 10% appearing once. As for this clonotype: Its target is unknown.

The specimen was PBMCs, mostly from graft donor cells, collected 360 days after TCRalphabeta/CD19-depleted stem cell transplant. The TCR sequence derives from a male patient between 10 and 17 years old who had a stem cell transplant for acute myeloid leukemia, so the T cells may come from the graft donor. The J gene is TRBJ2-7, the V gene TRBV20-1; 11 nucleotides agree with TRBD2. The CDR3, as DNA: TGCAGTGCATTAGCGGGAGGGCTCGCCCCCTCCTACGAGCAGTACTTC. Its protein is CSALAGGLAPSYEQYF.